This T cell receptor (beta chain) was recorded in a study of blood T cell repertoires in COVID-19. Across the whole study: Samples representing acute and convalescent COVID-19 were sourced from the United States, Italy and Spain.

Only in-frame clones appear in the TCRdb table, and some are missing; sequencing was by immunoSEQ multiplex PCR. The sample lists around 77,000 clones; 75% to 85% were seen once. The material sequenced was peripheral blood. The receptor was isolated from a man aged 30 to 45 with COVID-19, enrolled during active disease.

The CDR3 DNA reads TGTGCCAGCAGCTTGGAACAGGGGTATTCACCCCTCCACTTT. Translating it yields CASSLEQGYSPLHF. The chain carries TRBV5-4 and TRBJ1-6, with 7 bases identical to TRBD1. The germline V gene has CDR1 SGHNT and CDR2 YYREEE (reference sequence). J was trimmed by 8 bases and V by 0 bases; bases with no gene match: 2. The CDR3 loop spans 14 amino acids.